These 23 T cell receptor beta chains were all obtained from the same sample, sequenced in a study of cytomegalovirus exposure and HLA in healthy donors. Vbeta (60) and Jbeta (13) primers were used in the PCR. Libraries were prepared by immunoSEQ multiplex PCR; TCRdb keeps only in-frame clonotypes and omits some of them. The sample includes fewer than 200,000 clones, around 80% of them seen just once. The specimen was PBMCs. These TCRs come from a female donor in good health and CMV-seronegative.

In DNA form, the CDR3 reads TGTGCCACCAGCACCCCCCAAGGGTACAGGGCTAATGCGGCTGAAGCTTTCTTT. As protein: CATSTPQGYRANAAEAFF. V gene TRBV15 combines with J gene TRBJ1-1, with a tentative D call TRBD1 (6 bases). The CDR3 totals 18 residues. Trimming pared 4 bases from V and 6 bases from J, leaving 27 bases between. The germline CDR1 and CDR2 sequences are LNHNV and YYDKDF (reference sequence). Full variable domain (remainder filled in from reference TRBV15 and TRBJ1-1): DAMVIQNPRYQVTQFGKPVTLSCSQTLNHNVMYWYQQKSSQAPKLLFHYYDKDFNNEADTPDNFQSRRPNTSFCFLDIRSPGLGDTAMYLCATSTPQGYRANAAEAFFGQGTRLTVV.

J is TRBJ2-1 and V is TRBV5-1; the match to TRBD2 covers 7 bases. The CDR3 is 15 residues long. In germline, CDR1 is SGHRS, CDR2 YFSETQ. V lost 4 bases to trimming and J lost 1 base; unmatched junction nucleotides: 5. This CDR3 is CASSGTGGSYNEQFF. CDR3 coding DNA: TGCGCCAGCAGCGGGACGGGGGGTTCCTACAATGAGCAGTTCTTC. Drawing the rest from reference TRBV5-1 and TRBJ2-1, the complete variable domain is KAGVTQTPRYLIKTRGQQVTLSCSPISGHRSVSWYQQTPGQGLQFLFEYFSETQRNKGNFPGRFSGRQFSNSRSEMNVSTLELGDSALYLCASSGTGGSYNEQFFGPGTRLTVL.

The chain uses TRBV10-1 and TRBJ2-5; 9 positions agree with TRBD2. The CDR3 is 15 amino acids. Germline CDR1 WNHNN, CDR2 SYGVQD (reference sequence). With 5 bases clipped from V and 10 bases from J, the junction kept 14 bases outside the gene matches. CDR3 region: CASSTASGAGVGQYF. DNA of the CDR3: TGCGCCAGCAGTACGGCTAGCGGGGCCGGGGTGGGCCAGTACTTC.

The V and J genes are TRBV28 and TRBJ1-2; D possibly corresponds to TRBD1 (6 bases). The CDR3 loop spans 14 amino acids. The V end lost 5 bases, the J end lost 4 bases, and 14 bases lay between the germline ends. Germline values: CDR1 MDHEN, CDR2 SYDVKM. For the CDR3, the DNA is TGTGCCAGCAGTGGAAACAGGGTCCTCTATGGCTACACCTTC. Protein product: CASSGNRVLYGYTF.

The V gene is TRBV19, the J gene TRBJ2-7, with 8 bases aligning to TRBD2. Trimming removed 5 bases from V and 1 base from J; junction bases left unmatched: 4. The CDR3 spans 14 residues. Germline V gene data show CDR1 as LNHDA and CDR2 as SQIVND (reference sequence). CDR3 bases: TGTGCCAGTAGTGTAACTAGCGGTTCCTACGAGCAGTACTTC. Encoded protein: CASSVTSGSYEQYF. Combining the CDR3 with reference TRBV19 and TRBJ2-7 gives the whole variable domain DGGITQSPKYLFRKEGQNVTLSCEQNLNHDAMYWYRQDPGQGLRLIYYSQIVNDFQKGDIAEGYSVSREKKESFPLTVTSAQKNPTAFYLCASSVTSGSYEQYFGPGTRLTVT.

The chain has TRBV7-9 and TRBJ2-7, with D maybe TRBD2 (6 bases). The V and J ends lost 1 base and 6 bases respectively, with 22 bases between them. The CDR3 totals 17 residues. Germline CDR1 SEHNR, CDR2 FQNEAQ (reference sequence). CDR3 nucleotides: TGTGCCAGCAGCTTAGAGGTCACGGCGGGACCGAAGAGCGAGCAGTACTTC. Translation: CASSLEVTAGPKSEQYF.

Concerning this clone itself: The same CDR3 also results from other DNA sequences found in this sample. The chain has TRBV2 and TRBJ1-2; tentative D call: TRBD1 (5 bases). Germline V gene lookup returns CDR1 SNHLY and CDR2 FYNNEI. The CDR3 extends over 12 amino acids. V gave up 1 base and J gave up 7 bases, with 7 bases separating them. In DNA form, the CDR3 reads TGTGCCAGCAGTGAAGGCAGGGTTGGCTACACCTTC. Its translation is CASSEGRVGYTF.

J is TRBJ2-1 and V is TRBV28; a weak D match, TRBD1 (6 bases). CDR3 length: 15 residues. CDR1 is MDHEN and CDR2 is SYDVKM in the germline V gene. The V and J ends lost 3 bases and 7 bases respectively, with 16 bases between them. CDR3 region: CASSFSSQRGNEQFF. The DNA for the CDR3 is TGTGCCAGCAGTTTCTCTAGCCAGAGGGGGAATGAGCAGTTCTTC.

This clone was counted a few times. The chain combines TRBV6-5 with TRBJ2-5; D might be TRBD2 (6 bases). The CDR3 runs 13 residues. Germline V gene data show CDR1 as MNHEY and CDR2 as SVGAGI. Trimming cost V 6 bases and J 4 bases, with 12 bases left between them. Here the CDR3 reads CASSHLEGETQYF. CDR3 sequence (DNA): TGTGCCAGCAGCCACCTGGAGGGAGAGACCCAGTACTTC.

This clone has only a few counts. The chain uses TRBV2 and TRBJ2-7, with TRBD2 as a possible D gene (5 bases). CDR1 is SNHLY and CDR2 is FYNNEI in the germline V gene. The CDR3 extends over 13 amino acids. The V and J ends lost 7 bases and 5 bases respectively, with 15 bases between them. In DNA, the CDR3 is TGTGCCAGCAACGAGGTAGTGGGAGACGAGCAGTACTTC. It is translated as CASNEVVGDEQYF.

This sequence joins TRBV9 and TRBJ1-5, with D possibly TRBD1 on 5 matching bases. Germline lookup yields CDR1 SGDLS and CDR2 YYNGEE. This CDR3 is built from 13 residues. The V gene lost 10 bases and the J gene lost 5 bases, with 16 bases spanning the gap. CDR3 sequence reads: CAAPGVTYQPQHF. In nucleotides, the CDR3 is TGTGCCGCCCCGGGGGTCACCTATCAGCCCCAGCATTTT. Full variable domain (missing parts from reference TRBV9 and TRBJ1-5): DSGVTQTPKHLITATGQRVTLRCSPRSGDLSVYWYQQSLDQGLQFLIQYYNGEERAKGNILERFSAQQFPDLHSELNLSSLELGDSALYFCAAPGVTYQPQHFGDGTRLSIL.

The chain carries TRBV7-9 and TRBJ2-5, with 7 bases identical to TRBD1. Germline CDR1 is SEHNR and CDR2 is FQNEAQ (reference sequence). The CDR3 covers 15 residues. V was pared by 5 bases and J by 1 base, with 7 bases of the junction left unmatched. The CDR3: CASSPGDSFQETQYF. The CDR3 DNA reads TGTGCCAGCAGCCCCGGGGACAGCTTCCAAGAGACCCAGTACTTC.

The J gene is TRBJ1-4, the V gene TRBV2, with D unresolved. Trimming shortened V by 8 bases and J by 9 bases, and 10 bases separated the two germline ends. Germline CDR1 SNHLY, CDR2 FYNNEI. This CDR3 contains 11 residues. The CDR3 is CASRPRKKLFF. The CDR3 coding sequence is TGTGCCAGCCGCCCCAGGAAAAAACTGTTTTTT.

The chain links TRBV6-1 to TRBJ2-7; the D is unclear. CDR1 and CDR2 from the germline V gene are MNHNS and SASEGT. V shed 1 base and J shed 3 bases, with 16 bases lying between them. The CDR3 is made up of 16 amino acids. The DNA for the CDR3 is TGTGCCAGCAGTGAAGTTGCAGACTTAAAACTCTACGAGCAGTACTTC. It encodes CASSEVADLKLYEQYF.

The chain has TRBV7-2 and TRBJ1-4; TRBD1 might be the D (6 bases). Trimming shortened V by 5 bases and J by 5 bases, and 15 bases separated the two germline ends. This CDR3 has 15 amino acids. The germline gives CDR1 SGHTA, CDR2 FQGNSA. CDR3 in DNA: TGTGCCAGCAGCCCTAACAGGGCGTCCAATGAAAAACTGTTTTTT. It codes for CASSPNRASNEKLFF.

The chain joins TRBV4-1 to TRBJ2-3; TRBD2 agrees at 9 bases. Germline V gene lookup returns CDR1 MGHRA and CDR2 YSYEKL. J gave up 1 base and V 1 base, and 6 bases lay outside the gene matches. This CDR3 spans 17 amino acids. CDR3 region: CASSQVQQREGTDTQYF. The CDR3 coding sequence is TGCGCCAGCAGCCAAGTCCAACAGCGGGAGGGCACAGATACGCAGTATTTT.

The genes are TRBV19 and TRBJ2-1; D is uncertain. The CDR3 spans 14 residues. Per germline, CDR1 LNHDA and CDR2 SQIVND (reference sequence). Trimming cost V 0 bases and J 4 bases, with 7 bases left between them. The CDR3 region is CASSIDPQYNEQFF. CDR3 sequence (DNA): TGTGCCAGTAGTATAGATCCTCAGTACAATGAGCAGTTCTTC.

The chain joins TRBV30 to TRBJ2-1; D might be TRBD2 (6 bases). The V gene lost 0 bases and the J gene lost 6 bases, with 12 bases spanning the gap. This CDR3 spans 14 amino acids. The germline V gene encodes CDR1 GTSNPN and CDR2 SVGIG (reference sequence). The CDR3 reads CAWSVLAVSNEQFF. DNA for the CDR3: TGTGCCTGGAGTGTTTTAGCGGTCAGCAATGAGCAGTTCTTC.

This clone was detected only a few times. J is TRBJ2-7 and V is TRBV6-5; D is perhaps TRBD2 (6 bases). The V gene lost 3 bases and the J gene lost 7 bases, with 19 bases spanning the gap. Per germline, CDR1 MNHEY and CDR2 SVGAGI. This CDR3 comprises 15 residues. The CDR3 DNA sequence: TGTGCCAGCAGTTATGCGCTAGGCCGGGGGTGGGAGCAGTACTTC. Residues: CASSYALGRGWEQYF.

V usage is TRBV5-3 and J usage is TRBJ1-2; 7 bases line up with TRBD1. TRBV5-3 is noted as an ORF with a role that remains uncertain. V shed 4 bases and J 0 bases; nucleotides not matched to a gene: 6. The CDR3 loop spans 15 amino acids. This CDR3 reads CARSNRTGTNYGYTF. As DNA, the CDR3 is TGTGCCAGAAGCAATCGGACAGGCACTAACTATGGCTACACCTTC.

The J gene is TRBJ2-1, the V gene TRBV28; 16 bases agree with TRBD2. V dropped 3 bases and J dropped 9; count of bases not matched to a gene: 5. Germline assignment: CDR1 MDHEN and CDR2 SYDVKM. The CDR3 length is 16 residues. The CDR3 bases are TGTGCCAGCAGTTTGGGGGGACTAGCGGGAGGGGTTGAGCAGTTCTTC. Translating it yields CASSLGGLAGGVEQFF.

This clone came up a few times. The chain has TRBV7-9 and TRBJ2-7, with 7 positions matching TRBD2. V was clipped by 5 bases and J by 4 bases; unmatched bases: 14. The CDR3 has 16 amino acids. CDR1 is SEHNR and CDR2 is FQNEAQ in the germline V gene (reference sequence). The CDR3 protein is CASSPQVASGVYEQYF. The CDR3 bases are TGTGCCAGCAGCCCCCAAGTGGCTAGCGGCGTTTACGAGCAGTACTTC.

V gene TRBV6-6 combines with J gene TRBJ2-7; the match to TRBD1 covers 12 bases. The CDR3 spans 15 residues. V shed 4 bases and J 6 bases; nucleotides not matched to a gene: 7. Germline V lookup: CDR1 MNHNY, CDR2 SVGAGI (reference sequence). The CDR3 region has the DNA TGTGCCAGCAGTTCCCCGGGACAGGGGGCATTCGAGCAGTACTTC. It yields the protein CASSSPGQGAFEQYF.